Following are 29 T cell receptor beta chains from one sample sequenced in a study of cytomegalovirus exposure and HLA in healthy donors. Primers: 60 Vbeta forward and 13 Jbeta reverse. Method: immunoSEQ multiplex PCR; TCRdb's copy keeps in-frame clones and lacks some. There are about 59,000 clones in the sample; 80% occur only once, and 3% to 4.5% lies in the top ten. What was sequenced was PBMCs. These receptors all stem from a woman aged 40 to 50 in good health and CMV-seronegative.

This clone showed up just a few times. V and J are TRBV6-4 and TRBJ2-6, with D possibly matching TRBD1 (5 bases). Germline CDR1 is MRHNA and CDR2 is SNTAGT. The CDR3 has 15 amino acids. Trimming left V 2 bases short and J 0 bases short, with 5 bases between. The CDR3 bases are TGTGCCAGCAGTGACGGACACTCTGGGGCCAACGTCCTGACTTTC. Residues: CASSDGHSGANVLTF.

The V call is TRBV28, the J call TRBJ2-2; D is perhaps TRBD1 (6 bases). The germline gives CDR1 MDHEN, CDR2 SYDVKM. CDR3 size: 15 residues. Trimming stripped 5 bases from V and 3 bases from J, with 13 bases between. CDR3 sequence reads: CASSPGQRYTGELFF. As DNA, the CDR3 is TGTGCCAGCAGTCCCGGACAGAGGTACACCGGGGAGCTGTTTTTT.

This clone was observed once. The genes are TRBV18 and TRBJ2-5, with D hard to call. Germline V gives CDR1 KGHSH, CDR2 LQKENI. The CDR3 is 14 residues long. V was shortened by 3 bases and J by 5 bases, with 13 bases between the two germline ends. In DNA, the CDR3 is TGTGCCAGCTCACCTAGACCGGCGGAGGAGACCCAGTACTTC. Translation gives CASSPRPAEETQYF.

The chain recombines TRBV5-4 with TRBJ2-2; TRBD2 is a possible D gene (6 bases). The CDR3 length is 15 residues. CDR1 SGHNT and CDR2 YYREEE come from the germline V gene (reference sequence). Trimming cost V 4 bases and J 0 bases, with 10 bases left between them. CDR3 sequence (DNA): TGTGCCAGCAGCCCGAGCGGGTCGAACACCGGGGAGCTGTTTTTT. This translates into CASSPSGSNTGELFF.

The chain has TRBV27 and TRBJ1-1, with D unclear. CDR1 is MNHEY, CDR2 SMNVEV, per germline (reference sequence). The CDR3 totals 15 residues. V lost 1 base and J lost 0, with 9 bases in between. The CDR3 bases are TGTGCCAGCAGTTTATTTACAGCCATGAACACTGAAGCTTTCTTT. It translates to CASSLFTAMNTEAFF.

This chain joins TRBV7-9 and TRBJ1-1; TRBD1 aligns across 9 bases. Germline assignment: CDR1 SEHNR and CDR2 FQNEAQ (reference sequence). The trim removed 5 bases at V and 5 bases at J, leaving 6 bases unmatched. There are 14 residues in the CDR3. As DNA, the CDR3 is TGTGCCAGCAGCCAGGGGACAGGGATGACTGAAGCTTTCTTT. Amino acids: CASSQGTGMTEAFF.

This sequence joins TRBV6-1 and TRBJ2-1; 10 bases align to TRBD2. The CDR3 is 17 residues long. The germline CDR1 and CDR2 sequences are MNHNS and SASEGT. Losses at the gene ends were 1 base for V and 4 bases for J; bases not matched to a gene: 7. The CDR3 DNA follows: TGTGCCAGCAGTGAAGGGACTAGCGGAACCCTTTACAATGAGCAGTTCTTC. The encoded protein is CASSEGTSGTLYNEQFF.

The V call is TRBV9, the J call TRBJ2-5; TRBD1 matches 9 bases. Germline values: CDR1 SGDLS, CDR2 YYNGEE. CDR3 size: 15 residues. The V and J ends lost 3 bases and 5 bases, in that order; junction bases with no gene match: 8. CDR3 DNA: TGTGCCAGCAGCGCCGAACCGGGGACAGGGGAGACCCAGTACTTC. This translates into CASSAEPGTGETQYF.

The rearrangement uses TRBV19 and TRBJ2-7; no clear D. Per germline, CDR1 LNHDA and CDR2 SQIVND (reference sequence). The V end lost 0 bases, the J end lost 2 bases, and 17 bases lay between the germline ends. The CDR3 has 17 residues. The CDR3 bases are TGTGCCAGTAGTATAGATCTCCTCGGCAGGCCCACCTACGAGCAGTACTTC. This translates into CASSIDLLGRPTYEQYF. Using reference TRBV19 and TRBJ2-7 for the parts outside the CDR3, the full variable domain is DGGITQSPKYLFRKEGQNVTLSCEQNLNHDAMYWYRQDPGQGLRLIYYSQIVNDFQKGDIAEGYSVSREKKESFPLTVTSAQKNPTAFYLCASSIDLLGRPTYEQYFGPGTRLTVT.

This rearrangement joins TRBV29-1 to TRBJ2-6; 7 bases fit TRBD1. The CDR3 runs to 15 residues. The germline gives CDR1 SQVTM, CDR2 ANQGSEA. The J segment lost 1 base and the V segment lost 6 bases, leaving 6 bases of the junction unmatched. The CDR3 nucleotides are TGCAGCGTGAAGGGGGCGAGTTCTGGGGCCAACGTCCTGACTTTC. Its translation is CSVKGASSGANVLTF.

The V call is TRBV5-1, the J call TRBJ2-3, with 15 nucleotides matching TRBD2. J was trimmed by 2 bases and V by 4 bases; bases with no gene match: 5. Germline values: CDR1 SGHRS, CDR2 YFSETQ. The length of the CDR3 is 17 residues. The CDR3 region has the DNA TGCGCCAGCAGCCCAGGACTAGCGGGAGGGACCACAGATACGCAGTATTTT. Protein: CASSPGLAGGTTDTQYF. Looking up the rest from reference TRBV5-1 and TRBJ2-3 gives the full variable domain: KAGVTQTPRYLIKTRGQQVTLSCSPISGHRSVSWYQQTPGQGLQFLFEYFSETQRNKGNFPGRFSGRQFSNSRSEMNVSTLELGDSALYLCASSPGLAGGTTDTQYFGPGTRLTVL.

This sequence joins TRBV11-3 and TRBJ2-2; TRBD1 matches at 8 bases. The V gene's germline CDR1 is SGHNT and CDR2 YENEEA. Unmatched junction bases numbered 3, after V lost 7 bases and J lost 5 bases. This CDR3 has 13 amino acids. CDR3 residues: CASTRQGTGELFF. The CDR3 DNA follows: TGTGCCAGCACACGACAGGGGACCGGGGAGCTGTTTTTT.

The chain has TRBV18 and TRBJ1-4; TRBD1 agrees at 8 bases. J was trimmed by 3 bases and V by 10 bases; bases with no gene match: 7. The CDR3 is 14 amino acids. The germline gives CDR1 KGHSH, CDR2 LQKENI. CDR3 DNA: TGTGCCACTAGACAGACAGGGGCTAATGAAAAACTGTTTTTT. It encodes CATRQTGANEKLFF.

The chain employs TRBV6-1 and TRBJ2-3; maybe TRBD1 (5 bases). V was cut by 4 bases and J by 2 bases, with 10 bases left in between. Germline CDR1 MNHNS, CDR2 SASEGT. The CDR3 consists of 14 residues. CDR3 bases: TGTGCCAGCAGTGTAGACAGTTACACAGATACGCAGTATTTT. It translates to CASSVDSYTDTQYF.

The chain employs TRBV7-9 and TRBJ2-1; 9 nucleotides match TRBD2. The CDR3 is made up of 14 amino acids. Germline V lookup: CDR1 SEHNR, CDR2 FQNEAQ (reference sequence). V lost 4 bases and J lost 6; bases outside the gene matches: 4. The CDR3 sequence is CASSWVTSGNEQFF. For the CDR3, the DNA is TGTGCCAGCAGCTGGGTGACTAGCGGCAATGAGCAGTTCTTC.

The chain is built from TRBV18 and TRBJ1-5; 9 positions match TRBD1. With 4 bases clipped from V and 6 bases from J, the junction kept 4 bases outside the gene matches. CDR1 is KGHSH, CDR2 LQKENI, per germline. The CDR3 sequence is 14 residues long. CDR3 amino acids: CASSLGQGTQPQHF. Written as DNA, the CDR3 is TGTGCCAGCTCACTCGGACAGGGGACTCAGCCCCAGCATTTT.

The V call is TRBV18, the J call TRBJ2-7; 7 bases fit TRBD2. With 3 bases clipped from V and 4 bases from J, the junction kept 12 bases outside the gene matches. The CDR3 consists of 16 residues. The germline V gene has CDR1 KGHSH and CDR2 LQKENI. CDR3 amino acids: CASSPLGAGVEYEQYF. In nucleotides, the CDR3 is TGTGCCAGCTCACCCCTAGGGGCGGGAGTTGAGTACGAGCAGTACTTC.

V is TRBV11-2 and J is TRBJ2-7, with 7 bases that match TRBD2. With 3 bases clipped from V and 0 bases from J, the junction kept 11 bases outside the gene matches. Germline CDR1 reads SGHAT; CDR2 reads FQNNGV. The CDR3 has 17 residues. The CDR3 reads CASSLASGGSFSYEQYF. The CDR3 coding sequence is TGTGCCAGCAGCTTGGCCAGCGGCGGGAGCTTCTCCTACGAGCAGTACTTC. The full variable domain, rest sourced from reference TRBV11-2 and TRBJ2-7, is EAGVAQSPRYKIIEKRQSVAFWCNPISGHATLYWYQQILGQGPKLLIQFQNNGVVDDSQLPKDRFSAERLKGVDSTLKIQPAKLEDSAVYLCASSLASGGSFSYEQYFGPGTRLTVT.

This sequence joins TRBV10-3 and TRBJ2-7, with 11 bases lining up with TRBD2. Germline CDR1 is ENHRY and CDR2 is SYGVKD. The CDR3 consists of 15 residues. The trim removed 6 bases at V and 1 base at J, leaving 5 bases unmatched. CDR3: CAIRATSGASYEQYF. The CDR3 coding sequence is TGTGCCATCAGGGCGACTAGCGGGGCGTCCTACGAGCAGTACTTC.

This rearrangement joins TRBV10-3 to TRBJ1-1; 7 bases agree with TRBD1. Germline V gene lookup returns CDR1 ENHRY and CDR2 SYGVKD. The CDR3 is 16 amino acids. Trimming removed 2 bases from V and 0 bases from J; junction bases left unmatched: 6. CDR3 loop: CAISEHGRGVNTEAFF. The CDR3 bases are TGTGCCATCAGTGAGCACGGCAGGGGGGTGAACACTGAAGCTTTCTTT.

V usage is TRBV27 and J usage is TRBJ1-1, with 8 bases lining up with TRBD1. With 4 bases clipped from V and 4 bases from J, the junction kept 2 bases outside the gene matches. The V gene's germline CDR1 is MNHEY and CDR2 SMNVEV (reference sequence). This CDR3 has 13 amino acids. The CDR3 DNA sequence: TGTGCCAGCAGTTGGGGACAGGCCACTGAAGCTTTCTTT. Translated: CASSWGQATEAFF.

J is TRBJ2-7 and V is TRBV5-4, with TRBD2 identical over 9 bases. The V and J ends lost 4 bases and 7 bases, in that order; junction bases with no gene match: 21. The CDR3 has 18 residues. Germline V gene lookup returns CDR1 SGHNT and CDR2 YYREEE (reference sequence). CDR3 sequence reads: CASSPSGPGAAGGREQYF. The CDR3 DNA sequence: TGTGCCAGCAGCCCTTCGGGGCCGGGCGCAGCGGGAGGCCGGGAGCAGTACTTC.

V gene TRBV6-5 combines with J gene TRBJ1-2; D ambiguous. The CDR3 sequence is 13 residues long. CDR1 MNHEY and CDR2 SVGAGI come from the germline V gene. Trimming left V 0 bases short and J 4 bases short, with 6 bases between. The CDR3 nucleotides are TGTGCCAGCAGTTACTCCAAGAGCTATGGCTACACCTTC. Its protein product is CASSYSKSYGYTF.

V and J are TRBV27 and TRBJ2-7, with 8 nucleotides matching TRBD2. The germline V gene has CDR1 MNHEY and CDR2 SMNVEV (reference sequence). The CDR3 length is 13 residues. Trimming removed 6 bases from V and 1 base from J; junction bases left unmatched: 2. CDR3 coding DNA: TGTGCCAGCAGGATAGCGGGGTCCTACGAGCAGTACTTC. Translated: CASRIAGSYEQYF.

This clone was seen a few times. The J gene is TRBJ2-7, the V gene TRBV28; 7 bases are a match to TRBD2. The CDR3 contains 16 residues. Germline loops: CDR1 MDHEN, CDR2 SYDVKM. With V trimmed by 2 bases and J by 8 bases, 15 bases remained unmatched. CDR3 amino acids: CASSLTSRLAEGKQYF. CDR3 coding DNA: TGTGCCAGCAGTTTAACTTCTCGGCTAGCGGAGGGGAAGCAGTACTTC. Variable domain in full (rest from reference TRBV28 and TRBJ2-7): DVKVTQSSRYLVKRTGEKVFLECVQDMDHENMFWYRQDPGLGLRLIYFSYDVKMKEKGDIPEGYSVSREKKERFSLILESASTNQTSMYLCASSLTSRLAEGKQYFGPGTRLTVT.

The chain recombines TRBV7-9 with TRBJ2-1, with 8 bases aligning to TRBD2. Looked up from germline, CDR1 is SEHNR and CDR2 is FQNEAQ (reference sequence). The trim removed 4 bases at V and 7 bases at J, leaving 12 bases unmatched. The CDR3 is 16 amino acids. The CDR3, as DNA: TGTGCCAGCAGCTCCCAAAGCGGGAGTTGGGCGAATGAGCAGTTCTTC. Amino acids: CASSSQSGSWANEQFF.

V is TRBV5-6 and J is TRBJ1-5, with TRBD1 as a possible D gene (5 bases). The CDR3 sequence is 16 residues long. Germline V CDR1 and CDR2: SGHDT, YYEEEE. Trimming removed 2 bases at V and 5 bases at J, with 17 bases between. This CDR3 is CASSLVGGGIDQPQHF. DNA for the CDR3: TGTGCCAGCAGCTTAGTGGGGGGAGGGATCGATCAGCCCCAGCATTTT.

For this clone: This sample includes further DNA sequences coding for the same CDR3. V is TRBV27 and J is TRBJ1-5; the match to TRBD1 covers 10 bases. Germline assignment: CDR1 MNHEY and CDR2 SMNVEV (reference sequence). J lost 2 bases, V lost 2 bases, and 0 bases had no gene match. This CDR3 is 15 amino acids long. The CDR3 region is CASSLGTGGNQPQHF. The CDR3 DNA sequence: TGTGCCAGCAGTTTAGGGACAGGGGGCAATCAGCCCCAGCATTTT.

V gene TRBV7-8 combines with J gene TRBJ2-1; 10 bases fit TRBD2. The CDR3 has 15 residues. J gave up 8 bases and V 0 bases, and 4 bases lay outside the gene matches. Germline-derived CDR1 and CDR2 are SGHVS and FQNEAQ. This CDR3 is CASSLAGLAGDEQFF. In nucleotides, the CDR3 is TGTGCCAGCAGCTTAGCAGGCCTAGCGGGAGATGAGCAGTTCTTC.